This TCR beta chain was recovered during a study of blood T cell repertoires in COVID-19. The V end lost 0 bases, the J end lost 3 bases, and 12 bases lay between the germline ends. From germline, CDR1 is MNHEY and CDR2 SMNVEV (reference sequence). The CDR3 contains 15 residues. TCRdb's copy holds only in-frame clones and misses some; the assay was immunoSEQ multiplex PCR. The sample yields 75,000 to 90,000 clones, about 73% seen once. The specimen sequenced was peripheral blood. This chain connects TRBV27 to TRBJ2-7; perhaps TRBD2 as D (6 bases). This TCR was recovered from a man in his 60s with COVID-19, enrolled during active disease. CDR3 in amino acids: CASSLSWVGGYEQYF. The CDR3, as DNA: TGTGCCAGCAGTTTATCCTGGGTGGGGGGCTACGAGCAGTACTTC.